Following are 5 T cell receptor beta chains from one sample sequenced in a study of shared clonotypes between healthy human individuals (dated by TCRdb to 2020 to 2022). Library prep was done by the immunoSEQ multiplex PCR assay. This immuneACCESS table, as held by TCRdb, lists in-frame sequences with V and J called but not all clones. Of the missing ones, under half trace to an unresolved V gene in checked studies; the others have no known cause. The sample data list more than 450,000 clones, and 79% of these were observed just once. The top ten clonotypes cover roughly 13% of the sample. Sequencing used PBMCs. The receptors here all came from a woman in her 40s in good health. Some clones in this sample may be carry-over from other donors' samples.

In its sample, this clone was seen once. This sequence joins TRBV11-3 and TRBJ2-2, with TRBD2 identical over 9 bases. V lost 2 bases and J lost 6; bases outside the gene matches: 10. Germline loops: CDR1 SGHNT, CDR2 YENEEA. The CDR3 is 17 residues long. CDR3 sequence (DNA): TGTGCCAGCAGCTTACTTGGTAGCGGGAGTAGGGCCGGGGAGCTGTTTTTT. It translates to CASSLLGSGSRAGELFF.

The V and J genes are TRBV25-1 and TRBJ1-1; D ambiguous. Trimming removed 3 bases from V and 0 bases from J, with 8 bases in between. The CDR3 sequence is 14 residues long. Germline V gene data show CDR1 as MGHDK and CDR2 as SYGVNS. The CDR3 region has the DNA TGTGCCAGCAGTGATAGTTTCATGAACACTGAAGCTTTCTTT. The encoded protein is CASSDSFMNTEAFF.

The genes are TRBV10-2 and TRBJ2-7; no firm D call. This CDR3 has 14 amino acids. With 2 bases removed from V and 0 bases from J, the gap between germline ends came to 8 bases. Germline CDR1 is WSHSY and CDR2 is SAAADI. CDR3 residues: CASSERKSSYEQYF. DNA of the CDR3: TGCGCCAGCAGTGAGCGTAAGAGCTCCTACGAGCAGTACTTC.

The CDR3 loop is CASSPDLQETQYF. CDR3 DNA: TGTGCCAGCAGTCCGGACTTGCAAGAGACCCAGTACTTC. This chain uses TRBV2 with TRBJ2-5; D perhaps matches TRBD2 (5 bases). The CDR3 spans 13 residues. Per germline, CDR1 SNHLY and CDR2 FYNNEI. V dropped 5 bases and J dropped 2 bases, with 9 bases sitting between them.

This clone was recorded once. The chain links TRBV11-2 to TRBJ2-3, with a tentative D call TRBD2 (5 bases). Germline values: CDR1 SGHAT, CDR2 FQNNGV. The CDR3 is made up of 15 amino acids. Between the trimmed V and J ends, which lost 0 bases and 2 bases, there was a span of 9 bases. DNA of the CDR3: TGTGCCAGCAGCTTAGAACGGCGGGTCACAGATACGCAGTATTTT. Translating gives CASSLERRVTDTQYF. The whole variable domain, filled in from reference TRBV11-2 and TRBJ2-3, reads EAGVAQSPRYKIIEKRQSVAFWCNPISGHATLYWYQQILGQGPKLLIQFQNNGVVDDSQLPKDRFSAERLKGVDSTLKIQPAKLEDSAVYLCASSLERRVTDTQYFGPGTRLTVL.